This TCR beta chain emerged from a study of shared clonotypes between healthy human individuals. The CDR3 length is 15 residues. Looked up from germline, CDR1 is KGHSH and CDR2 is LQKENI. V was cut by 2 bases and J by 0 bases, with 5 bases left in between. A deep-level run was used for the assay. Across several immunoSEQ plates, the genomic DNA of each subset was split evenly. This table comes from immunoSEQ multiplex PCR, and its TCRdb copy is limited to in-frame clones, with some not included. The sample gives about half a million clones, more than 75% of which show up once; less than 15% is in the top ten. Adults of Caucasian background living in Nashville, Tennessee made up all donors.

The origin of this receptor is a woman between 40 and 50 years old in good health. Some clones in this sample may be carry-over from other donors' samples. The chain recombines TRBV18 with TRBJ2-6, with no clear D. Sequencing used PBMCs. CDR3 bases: TGTGCCAGCTCACCAGAGTTCTCTGGGGCCAACGTCCTGACTTTC. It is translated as CASSPEFSGANVLTF. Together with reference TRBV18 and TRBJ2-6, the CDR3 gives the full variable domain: NAGVMQNPRHLVRRRGQEARLRCSPMKGHSHVYWYRQLPEEGLKFMVYLQKENIIDESGMPKERFSAEFPKEGPSILRIQQVVRGDSAAYFCASSPEFSGANVLTFGAGSRLTVL.